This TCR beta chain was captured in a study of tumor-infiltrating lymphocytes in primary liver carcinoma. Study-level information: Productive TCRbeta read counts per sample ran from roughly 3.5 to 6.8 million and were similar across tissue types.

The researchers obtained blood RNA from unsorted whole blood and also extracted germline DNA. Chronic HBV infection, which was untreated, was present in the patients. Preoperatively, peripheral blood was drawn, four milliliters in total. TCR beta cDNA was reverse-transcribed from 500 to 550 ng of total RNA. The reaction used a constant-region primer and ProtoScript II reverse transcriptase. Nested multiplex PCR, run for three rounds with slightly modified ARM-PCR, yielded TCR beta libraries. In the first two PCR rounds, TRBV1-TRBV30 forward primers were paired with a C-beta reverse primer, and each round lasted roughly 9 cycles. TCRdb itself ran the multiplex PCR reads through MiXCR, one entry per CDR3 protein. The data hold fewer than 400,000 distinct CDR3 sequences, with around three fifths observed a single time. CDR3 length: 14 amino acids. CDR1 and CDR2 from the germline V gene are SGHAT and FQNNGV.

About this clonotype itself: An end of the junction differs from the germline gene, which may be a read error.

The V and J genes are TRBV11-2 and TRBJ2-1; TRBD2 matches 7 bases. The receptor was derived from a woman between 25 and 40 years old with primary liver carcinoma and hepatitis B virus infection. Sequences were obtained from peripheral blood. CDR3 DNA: TGTACCAGCAGCTTCGGCGGGGGACGCATGGAGCAGTTCTTC. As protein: CTSSFGGGRMEQFF.